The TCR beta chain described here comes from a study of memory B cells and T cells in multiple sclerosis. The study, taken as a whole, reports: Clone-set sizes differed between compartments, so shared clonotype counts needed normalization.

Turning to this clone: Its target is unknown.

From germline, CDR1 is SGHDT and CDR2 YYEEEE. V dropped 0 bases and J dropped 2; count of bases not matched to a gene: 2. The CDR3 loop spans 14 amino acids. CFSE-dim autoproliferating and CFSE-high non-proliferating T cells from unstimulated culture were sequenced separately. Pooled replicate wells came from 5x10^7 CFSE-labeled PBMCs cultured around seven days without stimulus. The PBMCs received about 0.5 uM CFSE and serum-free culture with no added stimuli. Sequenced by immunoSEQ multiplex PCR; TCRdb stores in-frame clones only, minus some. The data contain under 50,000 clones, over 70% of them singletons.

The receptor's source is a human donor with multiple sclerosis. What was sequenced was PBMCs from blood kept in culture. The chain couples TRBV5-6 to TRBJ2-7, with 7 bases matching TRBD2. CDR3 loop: CASSLGLATYEQYF. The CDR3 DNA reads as TGTGCCAGCAGCTTGGGACTAGCCACCTACGAGCAGTACTTC.